This T cell receptor beta chain stems from a study of T cell responses to AZD1222 COVID-19 vaccine. A remark on this clone: Antigen specificity is unknown.

Study outcomes and limitations: Two doses of AZD1222 preceded a rise in Spike-specific TCR breadth and depth. Unmutated variant regions are reportedly the target of nearly half of TCRs that are spike-specific.

This table comes from immunoSEQ multiplex PCR, and its TCRdb copy is limited to in-frame clones, with some not included. This sample yields 90,000 to 95,000 clones, of which 80% to 90% are seen a single time; about 9.4% belongs to the top ten. The V gene lost 1 base and the J gene lost 1 base, with 22 bases spanning the gap. The length of the CDR3 is 20 residues. CDR1 LGHNA and CDR2 YNFKEQ come from the germline V gene. The gene calls are TRBV4-2 and TRBJ1-4, with D maybe TRBD1 (6 bases). This clonotype originated in an adult in good health. Sequences were derived from peripheral blood, sampled on day 0 of AZD1222 vaccination. CDR3 residues: CASSQVQGAGEGRTNEKLFF. The CDR3 bases are TGTGCCAGCAGCCAAGTCCAAGGGGCAGGGGAAGGAAGAACTAATGAAAAACTGTTTTTT.